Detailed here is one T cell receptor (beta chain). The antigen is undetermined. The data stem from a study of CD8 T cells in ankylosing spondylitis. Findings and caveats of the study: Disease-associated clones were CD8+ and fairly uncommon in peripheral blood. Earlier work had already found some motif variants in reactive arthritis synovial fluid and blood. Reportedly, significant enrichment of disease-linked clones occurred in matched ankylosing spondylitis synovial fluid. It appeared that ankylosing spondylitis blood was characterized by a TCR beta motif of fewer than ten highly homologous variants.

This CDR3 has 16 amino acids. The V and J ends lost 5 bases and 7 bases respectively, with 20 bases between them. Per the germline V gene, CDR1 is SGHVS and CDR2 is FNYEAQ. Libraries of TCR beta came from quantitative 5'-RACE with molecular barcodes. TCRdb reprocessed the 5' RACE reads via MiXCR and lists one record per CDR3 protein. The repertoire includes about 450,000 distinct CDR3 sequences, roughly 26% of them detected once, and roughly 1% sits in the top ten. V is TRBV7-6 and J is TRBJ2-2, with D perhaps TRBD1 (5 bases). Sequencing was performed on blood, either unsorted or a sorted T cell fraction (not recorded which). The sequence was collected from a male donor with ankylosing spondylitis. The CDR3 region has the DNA TGTGCCAGCAGCCCAGACGCGGCAGGGTGGGTCGGGGAGCTGTTTTTT. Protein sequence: CASSPDAAGWVGELFF.